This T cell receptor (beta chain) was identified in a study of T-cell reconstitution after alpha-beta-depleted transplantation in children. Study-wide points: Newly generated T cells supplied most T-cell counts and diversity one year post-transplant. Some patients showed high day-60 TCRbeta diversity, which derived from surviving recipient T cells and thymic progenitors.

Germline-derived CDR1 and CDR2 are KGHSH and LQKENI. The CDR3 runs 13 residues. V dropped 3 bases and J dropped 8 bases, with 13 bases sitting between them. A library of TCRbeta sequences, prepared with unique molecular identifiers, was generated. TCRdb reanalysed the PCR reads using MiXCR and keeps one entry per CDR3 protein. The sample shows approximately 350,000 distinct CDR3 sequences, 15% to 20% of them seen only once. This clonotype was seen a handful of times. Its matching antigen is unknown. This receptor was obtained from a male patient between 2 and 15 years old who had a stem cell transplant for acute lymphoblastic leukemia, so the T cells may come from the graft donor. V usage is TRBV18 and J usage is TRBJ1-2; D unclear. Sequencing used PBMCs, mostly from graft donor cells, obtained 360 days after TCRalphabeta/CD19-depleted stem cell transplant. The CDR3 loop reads CASSPSQREGYTF. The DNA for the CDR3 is TGTGCCAGCTCACCGTCACAGCGTGAGGGCTACACCTTC.